The 4 T cell receptor beta chains listed next were all sequenced from one sample in a study of CXCR3-negative and CXCR3-positive naive CD8 T cells. Whole-study results and caveats: Relative to CXCR3-negative naive cells, CXCR3-positive naive cells had more hydrophobic TRB CDR3s.

No antigen is known for these receptors. Each TRB cDNA library was prepared by 5' RACE (with UMI labels). Reanalyzing the 5' RACE reads, TCRdb keeps one entry per CDR3 protein, without DNA. The table lists 84,000 or so distinct CDR3 sequences. Sequenced sample: naive CXCR3+ CD8+ T cells from blood. The sample's subset: CD45RO-CCR7+CD27+CD95- naive CD8+ T cells expressing CXCR3 (TNR3+). The source of these receptors is a human donor in good health. Some clones in this sample may be carry-over from other donors' samples.

This sequence joins TRBV5-1 and TRBJ2-7; TCRdb selects TRBD1, and the lack of DNA leaves this call unchecked. Per germline, CDR1 SGHRS and CDR2 YFSETQ. The CDR3 is 15 residues long. The CDR3 loop reads CASSLGQGVPYEQYF.

The rearrangement joins TRBV27 to TRBJ2-1; TCRdb's D call of TRBD1 is untestable without DNA. The CDR3 is 13 amino acids. Germline V gene lookup returns CDR1 MNHEY and CDR2 SMNVEV (reference sequence). The CDR3 protein is CASSLTGGNEQFF.

This sequence joins TRBV6-2 or TRBV6-3 and TRBJ2-5; TCRdb outputs TRBD1, but without DNA this stays unchecked. CDR1 and CDR2 (germline): MNHEY, SVGEGT. CDR3 length: 16 amino acids. The CDR3 here is CTSSPGTGGEEQTQYF.

The rearrangement uses TRBV7-9 and TRBJ1-4. CDR1 is SEHNR and CDR2 is FQNEAQ in the germline V gene (reference sequence). The CDR3 is 14 amino acids. CDR3 protein: CASSLGGSNEKLFF.